One sample yielded the 14 T cell receptor beta chains listed below, sequenced in a study of early T cells in non-severe SARS-CoV-2 infection. TCRdb recomputed calls from the 5' RACE reads with MiXCR, one row per CDR3 protein. In the table there are under 70,000 distinct CDR3 sequences, around a tenth of which are singletons. Sequencing was performed on whole blood. The receptors derive from an adult who was a healthcare worker with PCR-confirmed SARS-CoV-2 infection or an uninfected control (not recorded which).

A few counts support this clonotype. V usage is TRBV2 and J usage is TRBJ1-5; 7 positions agree with TRBD1. Germline trimming cut 6 bases from V and 6 bases from J; bases unmatched to any gene: 5. Germline CDR1 is SNHLY and CDR2 is FYNNEI. CDR3 length: 13 amino acids. CDR3: CASRGRGLQPQHF. The CDR3 coding sequence is TGTGCCAGCAGAGGTAGGGGGCTTCAGCCCCAGCATTTT.

This clonotype appeared many times. The chain joins TRBV13 to TRBJ2-1; D may be TRBD1 (6 bases). V lost 3 bases, J lost 5 bases, and 8 bases lay in between. The CDR3 spans 13 residues. The germline V gene has CDR1 PRHDT and CDR2 FYEKMQ (reference sequence). Here the CDR3 reads CASSFRTDNEQFF. Written as DNA, the CDR3 is TGTGCCAGCAGCTTCAGGACAGACAATGAGCAGTTCTTC.

This chain links TRBV25-1 with TRBJ1-5; the D is unclear. The germline CDR1 and CDR2 sequences are MGHDK and SYGVNS. The V end lost 5 bases, the J end lost 3 bases, and 5 bases lay between the germline ends. The CDR3 spans 12 residues. The chain's CDR3 is CASSYNNQPQHF. The CDR3 region has the DNA TGTGCCAGCAGTTATAACAATCAGCCCCAGCATTTT.

A note on this clonotype: A single base separates this from a much larger clone, so it may be a read error. The chain has TRBV29-1 and TRBJ2-5; the D is unclear. The V and J ends lost 2 bases and 5 bases respectively, with 9 bases between them. The length of the CDR3 is 12 residues. Germline V lookup: CDR1 SQVTM, CDR2 ANQGSEA. CDR3 sequence: CSVEKTAETQYF. CDR3 in DNA: TGCAGCGTTGAAAAGACCGCGGAGACCCAGTACTTC.

This clonotype was counted at least ten times. The chain uses TRBV6-2 or TRBV6-3 and TRBJ2-1, with TRBD1 as a possible D gene (6 bases). The CDR3 runs 14 residues. Per germline, CDR1 MNHEY and CDR2 SVGEGT. V lost 4 bases, J lost 7 bases, and 14 bases lay in between. The CDR3: CASSSTTGRNEQFF. The CDR3 DNA reads TGTGCCAGCAGTTCCACAACAGGGCGGAATGAGCAGTTCTTC.

The chain couples TRBV29-1 to TRBJ1-1, with unresolved D. The CDR3 covers 13 residues. Looked up from germline, CDR1 is SQVTM and CDR2 is ANQGSEA. Deletions cut 2 bases from V and 2 bases from J, with 9 bases between. For the CDR3, the DNA is TGCAGCGTTGAAACGGCAGCTAACACTGAAGCTTTCTTT. It encodes CSVETAANTEAFF.

This clonotype has only a few counts. V gene TRBV7-9 combines with J gene TRBJ2-6; D tentatively fits TRBD1 or TRBD2 (6 bases each). V shed 5 bases and J shed 2 bases, with 19 bases lying between them. The CDR3 loop spans 18 amino acids. Germline CDR1 is SEHNR and CDR2 is FQNEAQ (reference sequence). DNA for the CDR3: TGTGCCAGCAGCCGGGGGAGACAGGAAGGTCCTGGGGCCAACGTCCTGACTTTC. Its translation: CASSRGRQEGPGANVLTF.

V gene TRBV12-5 combines with J gene TRBJ2-3; 7 bases align to TRBD2. The CDR3 loop spans 13 amino acids. Trimming cost V 5 bases and J 10 bases; bases outside gene matches: 9. Germline assignment: CDR1 LGHNT and CDR2 FRNRAP. CDR3 nucleotides: TGTGCTAGTGGTCCGGTAGGCGGGGGAGCGCAGTATTTT. It yields the protein CASGPVGGGAQYF. The full variable domain, completed using reference TRBV12-5 and TRBJ2-3, is DARVTQTPRHKVTEMGQEVTMRCQPILGHNTVFWYRQTMMQGLELLAYFRNRAPLDDSGMPKDRFSAEMPDATLATLKIQPSEPRDSAVYFCASGPVGGGAQYFGPGTRLTVL.

This clonotype was detected ten times or more. The gene calls are TRBV5-1 and TRBJ1-4, with TRBD1 matching 9 bases. The CDR3 length is 14 residues. V lost 7 bases to trimming and J lost 6 bases; unmatched junction nucleotides: 7. Looked up from germline, CDR1 is SGHRS and CDR2 is YFSETQ. DNA for the CDR3: TGCGCCAGCTCCCACAGGGGGCTGGATGAAAAACTGTTTTTT. This encodes CASSHRGLDEKLFF.

V is TRBV12-3 or TRBV12-4 and J is TRBJ2-5; perhaps TRBD2 as D (6 bases). V shed 2 bases and J shed 7 bases, with 8 bases lying between them. The CDR3 spans 12 residues. DNA of the CDR3: TGTGCCAGCAGTTTACCCGGGAGGACCCAGTACTTC. As protein: CASSLPGRTQYF.

This chain uses TRBV14 with TRBJ1-1; 8 positions match TRBD1. This CDR3 has 14 amino acids. The V gene's germline CDR1 is SGHDN and CDR2 FVKESK. The J segment lost 3 bases and the V segment lost 8 bases, leaving 8 bases of the junction unmatched. The CDR3 coding sequence is TGTGCCAGCTCCCGGGACAGGTGGGACACTGAAGCTTTCTTT. This codes for CASSRDRWDTEAFF. Based on the CDR3 plus reference TRBV14 and TRBJ1-1, the full variable domain is EAGVTQFPSHSVIEKGQTVTLRCDPISGHDNLYWYRRVMGKEIKFLLHFVKESKQDESGMPNNRFLAERTGGTYSTLKVQPAELEDSGVYFCASSRDRWDTEAFFGQGTRLTVV.

This clonotype showed up many times. V gene TRBV11-2 combines with J gene TRBJ1-3; maybe TRBD1 (6 bases). V was shortened by 8 bases and J by 2 bases, with 10 bases between the two germline ends. Germline V CDR1 and CDR2: SGHAT, FQNNGV. The CDR3 contains 13 residues. CDR3 region: CASQQGPGNTIYF. Written as DNA, the CDR3 is TGTGCCAGCCAACAGGGCCCTGGAAACACCATATATTTT.

This clonotype was detected many times. The J gene is TRBJ1-2, the V gene TRBV28, with D hard to call. The germline V gene encodes CDR1 MDHEN and CDR2 SYDVKM. This CDR3 has 17 residues. V dropped 3 bases and J dropped 6 bases, with 23 bases sitting between them. The CDR3 nucleotides read TGTGCCAGCAGTTTCCGCCAGAGATTTTCCGGGCTCCATGGCTACACCTTC. As protein: CASSFRQRFSGLHGYTF.

This clonotype was detected ten times or more. The CDR3 here is CASSELSGQGAYEQYF. CDR3 coding DNA: TGCGCCAGCAGCGAGCTTTCGGGACAGGGGGCCTACGAGCAGTACTTC. This chain uses TRBV5-1 with TRBJ2-7, with 11 bases that match TRBD1. Germline V gene lookup returns CDR1 SGHRS and CDR2 YFSETQ. The CDR3 extends over 16 amino acids. V lost 4 bases and J lost 2; bases outside the gene matches: 8.